Reported below is one T cell receptor (beta chain). The antigen remains undetermined. Each of the donors was a healthy adult who was HIV-negative and had not had a recent acute infection or vaccination. The source of the sample is a study of shared clonotypes between healthy human individuals. Study background: The donors, two women and three men, were aged 18 to 49.

The CDR3 has 15 amino acids. Germline CDR1 reads MDHEN; CDR2 reads SYDVKM. V shed 4 bases and J shed 0 bases, with 12 bases lying between them. Some clones are missing from TCRdb's copy, which holds only in-frame ones; the method was immunoSEQ multiplex PCR. The table lists under 850,000 clones, 72% of them singletons. Whole-study findings and limits: Naive subsets tended to show greater estimated richness than memory subsets. Even with large depth, rarefaction showed that sorted-subset sequencing was incomplete.

The sequence was obtained from a woman aged 25 to 45 in good health. What was sequenced was memory CD4+ T cells sorted from blood. Regarding subset: CD45RA-negative fraction. The V gene is TRBV28, the J gene TRBJ1-1; no definite D call. The chain's CDR3 is CASSSPTTVNTEAFF. CDR3 sequence (DNA): TGTGCCAGCAGTTCCCCCACGACTGTGAACACTGAAGCTTTCTTT. The whole variable domain, remainder taken from reference TRBV28 and TRBJ1-1, is DVKVTQSSRYLVKRTGEKVFLECVQDMDHENMFWYRQDPGLGLRLIYFSYDVKMKEKGDIPEGYSVSREKKERFSLILESASTNQTSMYLCASSSPTTVNTEAFFGQGTRLTVV.